This T cell receptor (beta chain) was sequenced for a study of T-cell reconstitution after alpha-beta-depleted transplantation in children. Findings and caveats of the study: T-cell counts and diversity at one year following transplant were attributed mainly to newly produced T cells. It was reported that alpha-beta T cells came from several hundred expanded graft clones (about two months after transplant). At day 60, the high TCRbeta diversity found in some patients originated from recipient T cells and thymic progenitors that had survived.

Regarding this clonotype: Its antigen is unidentified.

Preparation of the TCRbeta library used unique molecular identifiers. TCRdb reprocessed the PCR reads via MiXCR and lists one record per CDR3 protein. The sample includes 350,000 to 500,000 distinct CDR3 sequences, roughly 44% of them seen just once. CDR1 is SNHLY and CDR2 is FYNNEI in the germline V gene. The CDR3 runs to 15 residues. V gave up 6 bases and J gave up 1 base; unmatched junction bases: 5. The material sequenced was PBMCs, taken before TCRalphabeta/CD19-depleted stem cell transplant. This clonotype was sampled from a girl aged 2 to 9 with aplastic anemia, due to receive a stem cell transplant. The chain couples TRBV2 to TRBJ2-1; 8 bases map to TRBD2. As DNA, the CDR3 is TGTGCCAGCAGATTGAAGCGGGAGTCCTACAATGAGCAGTTCTTC. It translates to CASRLKRESYNEQFF.